The 17 T cell receptor beta chains below were found in one sample sequenced in a study of T cell responses to AZD1222 COVID-19 vaccine. Some clones are missing from TCRdb's copy, which holds only in-frame ones; the method was immunoSEQ multiplex PCR. The sample lists 120,000 or so clones, 90% to 95% occurring once. This specimen was peripheral blood, taken on day 0 of AZD1222 vaccination. These TCRs come from an adult in good health.

This chain uses TRBV3-1 (or the pseudogene TRBV3-2) with TRBJ2-7; 11 bases match TRBD1. Germline values: CDR1 LGHDT, CDR2 YNNKEL (reference sequence). This CDR3 comprises 15 residues. The trim removed 1 base at V and 2 bases at J, leaving 1 base unmatched. Here the CDR3 reads CASSQAGQGAYEQYF. The CDR3 DNA sequence: TGTGCCAGCAGCCAAGCGGGACAGGGGGCCTACGAGCAGTACTTC.

The chain couples TRBV7-2 to TRBJ2-1; TRBD2 matches 8 bases. The CDR3 has 16 amino acids. J gave up 6 bases and V 5 bases, and 12 bases lay outside the gene matches. Germline V lookup: CDR1 SGHTA, CDR2 FQGNSA. For the CDR3, the DNA is TGTGCCAGCAGCAAAAGGGGACTAGGAACGATCAATGAGCAGTTCTTC. The encoded protein is CASSKRGLGTINEQFF.

V gene TRBV2 combines with J gene TRBJ1-1; the D is unclear. CDR1 and CDR2 (germline): SNHLY, FYNNEI. The CDR3 sequence is 14 residues long. V gave up 4 bases and J gave up 1 base, with 10 bases separating them. The CDR3 DNA sequence: TGTGCCAGCAGTGGTGAGGCGGCGAACACTGAAGCTTTCTTT. This sequence encodes CASSGEAANTEAFF.

The chain uses TRBV6-5 and TRBJ2-5; the D gene is possibly TRBD1 (5 bases). This CDR3 contains 13 residues. The germline V gene has CDR1 MNHEY and CDR2 SVGAGI. The germline V and J ends were trimmed by 7 bases and 2 bases, with 11 bases remaining between them. This CDR3 is CASTPAGQETQYF. In nucleotides, the CDR3 is TGTGCCAGCACGCCGGCAGGGCAAGAGACCCAGTACTTC.

This chain uses TRBV27 with TRBJ1-1, with D perhaps TRBD1 (5 bases). V lost 2 bases and J 11 bases, leaving 12 bases between the germline ends. The germline V gene has CDR1 MNHEY and CDR2 SMNVEV (reference sequence). The CDR3 spans 12 residues. The CDR3 DNA reads TGTGCCAGCAGTTTAATCGGTCGGGGGGCTTTCTTT. As protein: CASSLIGRGAFF.

The V gene is TRBV9, the J gene TRBJ2-1, with D hard to call. This CDR3 is 11 amino acids long. V was shortened by 0 bases and J by 8 bases, with 3 bases between the two germline ends. Germline V gives CDR1 SGDLS, CDR2 YYNGEE. The CDR3 nucleotides read TGTGCCAGCAGCGTAGCCGATGAGCAGTTCTTC. It codes for CASSVADEQFF.

This clone turned up a few times. For the CDR3, the DNA is TGTGCCAGCAGCCCCTTTGAGGCAGGGGGCTATGGCTACACCTTC. It yields the protein CASSPFEAGGYGYTF. The genes are TRBV7-8 and TRBJ1-2, with 7 bases fitting TRBD1. Per the germline V gene, CDR1 is SGHVS and CDR2 is FQNEAQ. The CDR3 runs to 15 residues. V shed 5 bases, J shed 4 bases, and the junction held 10 bases outside the gene matches.

The V gene is TRBV6-5, the J gene TRBJ1-4, with no clear D. The V end lost 0 bases, the J end lost 1 base, and 6 bases lay between the germline ends. This CDR3 comprises 15 residues. CDR1 is MNHEY, CDR2 SVGAGI, per germline. Here the CDR3 reads CASSYSAGTNEKLFF. The CDR3 bases are TGTGCCAGCAGTTACTCGGCGGGAACTAATGAAAAACTGTTTTTT.

J is TRBJ1-1 and V is TRBV7-2; D gene ambiguous. V was cut by 4 bases and J by 0 bases, with 6 bases left in between. The CDR3 is 13 amino acids. The V gene's germline CDR1 is SGHTA and CDR2 FQGNSA. The DNA of the CDR3 is TGTGCCAGCAGCTCGAGTTTGAACACTGAAGCTTTCTTT. Translating it yields CASSSSLNTEAFF.

This sequence joins TRBV5-4 and TRBJ2-1; the match to TRBD2 covers 10 bases. After removal of 2 bases from V and 8 bases from J, the junction contained 10 bases not matched to a gene. Germline V gene data show CDR1 as SGHNT and CDR2 as YYREEE (reference sequence). This CDR3 is 16 amino acids long. Here the CDR3 reads CASSLPTSGISHEQFF. For the CDR3, the DNA is TGTGCCAGCAGCTTACCTACTAGCGGGATTTCGCATGAGCAGTTCTTC.

This clone is a singleton in its sample. At the DNA level, this CDR3 is encoded by other sequences in the same sample as well. The chain is built from TRBV29-1 and TRBJ1-3, with no clear D. V lost 6 bases and J lost 0, with 12 bases in between. Germline values: CDR1 SQVTM, CDR2 ANQGSEA. The CDR3 consists of 14 residues. Written as DNA, the CDR3 is TGCAGCGTCGCCTACGGAGTCTCTGGAAACACCATATATTTT. Protein sequence: CSVAYGVSGNTIYF.

V usage is TRBV10-3 and J usage is TRBJ1-6; D possibly corresponds to TRBD1 (5 bases). CDR3 length: 17 residues. CDR1 and CDR2 (germline): ENHRY, SYGVKD. V lost 6 bases and J 0 bases, leaving 15 bases between the germline ends. CDR3 sequence reads: CAISDQGRRSYNSPLHF. The CDR3 nucleotides read TGTGCCATCAGCGACCAGGGACGGCGCTCCTATAATTCACCCCTCCACTTT.

V usage is TRBV6-4 and J usage is TRBJ2-2; the match to TRBD2 covers 7 bases. In germline, CDR1 is MRHNA, CDR2 SNTAGT. The CDR3 is made up of 15 amino acids. The trim removed 2 bases at V and 2 bases at J, leaving 2 bases unmatched. This chain's CDR3 is CASSDGLVNTGELFF. DNA of the CDR3: TGTGCCAGCAGTGACGGACTAGTTAACACCGGGGAGCTGTTTTTT.

The J gene is TRBJ2-5, the V gene TRBV2, with D hard to call. The germline V and J ends were trimmed by 0 bases and 1 base, with 9 bases remaining between them. Germline V lookup: CDR1 SNHLY, CDR2 FYNNEI. The CDR3 length is 15 residues. CDR3 DNA sequence: TGTGCCAGCAGTGAAGCGTGGTCGGCCCAAGAGACCCAGTACTTC. Translated, it gives CASSEAWSAQETQYF.

The rearrangement uses TRBV7-9 and TRBJ2-7; D gene unclear. V lost 5 bases and J lost 4, with 9 bases in between. Germline assignment: CDR1 SEHNR and CDR2 FQNEAQ (reference sequence). This CDR3 has 12 residues. CDR3 DNA sequence: TGTGCCAGCAGCCTCCGTGCGTACGAGCAGTACTTC. Its translation: CASSLRAYEQYF.

This sequence joins TRBV7-9 and TRBJ2-6; D gene uncertain. From germline, CDR1 is SEHNR and CDR2 FQNEAQ (reference sequence). V lost 5 bases and J 4 bases, leaving 12 bases between the germline ends. CDR3 length: 15 residues. The CDR3 DNA follows: TGTGCCAGCAGCCCGAAGATAGGCGGGGCCAACGTCCTGACTTTC. It encodes CASSPKIGGANVLTF.

The chain is built from TRBV6-1 and TRBJ1-6; D is perhaps TRBD1 (5 bases). Trimming took off 2 bases at V and 10 bases at J, with 15 bases between the two ends. Germline CDR1 reads MNHNS; CDR2 reads SASEGT. CDR3 length: 15 residues. In nucleotides, the CDR3 is TGTGCCAGCAGTGAAATTTTCAGGGAGGGATCACCCCTCCACTTT. It codes for CASSEIFREGSPLHF.